The rows below give T cell receptor beta chains drawn from one sample of a study of CD8 T cells in Susac syndrome. TCRdb called the immunoSEQ multiplex PCR reads again in MiXCR, with one record for every CDR3 protein. The repertoire holds a few hundred thousand distinct CDR3 sequences, with around 93% as singletons. The sequencing input was CD4+ T cells from PBMCs. Source of these receptors: a human donor with multiple sclerosis. The CDR3 runs from the conserved cysteine through the conserved F or W. D genes are given only for firm matches. Clone sizes are given selectively: once, few, many, or a class where the clone is expanded.

V	D	length	J	size	CDR3	DNA
TRBV20-1	.	11	TRBJ2-5	.	CSAREGETQYF	TGCAGTGCTAGAGAAGGCGAGACCCAGTACTTC
TRBV20-1	TRBD1	15	TRBJ2-5	.	CSARPGQVPAETQYF	TGCAGTGCTAGACCAGGACAGGTGCCGGCAGAGACCCAGTACTTC
TRBV3-1	TRBD1	16	TRBJ1-2	.	CASSHAPRTGGDGYTF	TGTGCCAGCAGCCACGCACCTCGGACAGGGGGAGACGGCTACACCTTC
TRBV29-1	TRBD1	14	TRBJ1-3	.	CSVESQGGGNTIYF	TGCAGCGTTGAGTCACAGGGGGGTGGAAACACCATATATTTT
TRBV4-1	TRBD1	14	TRBJ1-2	once	CASSQGQGARGYTF	TGCGCCAGCAGCCAAGGACAGGGCGCGAGGGGCTACACCTTC
TRBV29-1	.	14	TRBJ2-1	.	CSAERGSSYNEQFF	TGCAGCGCCGAGAGGGGGAGCTCCTACAATGAGCAGTTCTTC
TRBV12-3/TRBV12-4	TRBD2	13	TRBJ2-5	.	CASSTSSPGGQYF	TGTGCCAGCAGTACGAGTAGTCCGGGGGGCCAGTACTTC
TRBV15	.	14	TRBJ2-5	.	CATSLMRGDETQYF	TGTGCCACCAGCCTAATGAGAGGGGATGAGACCCAGTACTTC
TRBV6-6	.	13	TRBJ2-1	.	CATLSRGRGEQFF	TGTGCCACCTTGTCCAGGGGAAGAGGTGAGCAGTTCTTC
TRBV5-4	.	16	TRBJ2-3	.	CASSSSLAGRRDTQYF	TGTGCCAGCAGCTCTTCGCTCGCGGGGCGGCGGGATACGCAGTATTTT
TRBV20-1	.	14	TRBJ2-3	.	CSASSPLATDTQYF	TGCAGTGCTTCGTCCCCACTAGCCACAGATACGCAGTATTTT
TRBV18	.	15	TRBJ2-6	.	CASSPPRTGANVLTF	TGTGCCAGCTCACCACCGAGAACTGGGGCCAACGTCCTGACTTTC
TRBV20-1	.	14	TRBJ2-7	.	CSARDRVGLDEQYF	TGCAGTGCTAGAGATAGGGTGGGGCTCGACGAGCAGTACTTC
TRBV3-1	.	13	TRBJ1-2	.	CASSQDNEPYYTF	TGTGCCAGCAGCCAAGATAATGAGCCATACTACACCTTC
TRBV5-1	.	14	TRBJ2-1	.	CASSLDPVSNEQFF	TGCGCCAGCAGCTTGGATCCCGTTTCCAATGAGCAGTTCTTC
TRBV15	.	18	TRBJ1-4	.	CATSAGARAFSTNEKLFF	TGTGCCACCAGCGCCGGGGCCAGGGCCTTCTCAACTAATGAAAAACTGTTTTTT
TRBV9	.	14	TRBJ2-3	.	CASSVAAVGDTQYF	TGTGCCAGCAGCGTAGCAGCGGTCGGGGATACGCAGTATTTT
TRBV29-1	.	14	TRBJ2-3	.	CSVEQGGVADTQYF	TGCAGCGTTGAACAGGGGGGAGTGGCAGATACGCAGTATTTT
TRBV6-1	.	14	TRBJ1-5	few	CASSVSSGNQPQHF	TGTGCCAGCAGTGTATCATCGGGCAATCAGCCCCAGCATTTT
TRBV20-1	.	13	TRBJ1-5	.	CSARGQANQPQHF	TGCAGTGCTAGAGGACAGGCCAATCAGCCCCAGCATTTT
TRBV29-1	.	13	TRBJ1-1	.	CSVVPRDPGQAFF	TGCAGCGTTGTCCCGCGGGACCCAGGACAAGCTTTCTTT
TRBV20-1	.	11	TRBJ2-1	.	CSARDPPEQFF	TGCAGTGCTAGAGACCCCCCGGAGCAGTTCTTC
TRBV29-1	.	13	TRBJ2-5	.	CSGAGGALETQYF	TGCAGCGGGGCTGGGGGTGCTTTAGAGACCCAGTACTTC
TRBV7-9	TRBD1	16	TRBJ1-6	.	CASSLRSTGSNSPLHF	TGTGCCAGCAGCTTACGTTCGACAGGGTCGAATTCACCCCTCCACTTT
TRBV29-1	.	15	TRBJ1-2	.	CSVEARRGGYYGYTF	TGCAGCGTTGAAGCCCGGAGGGGGGGCTACTATGGCTACACCTTC
TRBV20-1	.	16	TRBJ2-2	.	CSARDSGRASTGELFF	TGCAGTGCTAGAGATTCGGGCAGGGCAAGCACCGGGGAGCTGTTTTTT
TRBV7-2	.	12	TRBJ1-2	.	CASSLDAGGYTF	TGTGCCAGCAGCTTAGATGCGGGAGGCTACACCTTC
TRBV27	.	16	TRBJ1-6	.	CASSSREGHYNSPLHF	TGTGCCAGCAGTTCCAGGGAGGGCCACTATAATTCACCCCTCCACTTT
TRBV6-4	.	9	TRBJ1-2	.	CARTGGYTF	TGTGCCAGAACGGGGGGATACACCTTC
TRBV5-1	.	15	TRBJ2-1	.	CASSLGQEGGNEQFF	TGCGCCAGCAGCTTGGGGCAGGAGGGTGGCAATGAGCAGTTCTTC
TRBV30	.	17	TRBJ2-1	few	CAWSGRLDGDSYNEQFF	TGTGCCTGGAGTGGCCGCCTGGACGGGGACTCCTACAATGAGCAGTTCTTC
TRBV20-1	.	12	TRBJ1-1	.	CSAAPGQFEAFF	TGCAGTGCCGCCCCAGGACAGTTTGAAGCTTTCTTT
TRBV20-1	.	12	TRBJ2-1	.	CSARLVNNEQFF	TGCAGTGCTAGACTTGTCAACAATGAGCAGTTCTTC
TRBV5-4	.	15	TRBJ2-5	.	CASSLGGSLQETQYF	TGTGCCAGCAGCTTGGGAGGGTCTCTCCAAGAGACCCAGTACTTC
TRBV7-3	.	15	TRBJ2-1	.	CASSLTGTTYNEQFF	TGTGCCAGCAGCTTAACCGGGACAACCTACAATGAGCAGTTCTTC
TRBV6-5	.	17	TRBJ2-1	.	CASSSSFGTPTYNEQFF	TGTGCCAGCAGTTCGAGTTTTGGGACCCCCACCTACAATGAGCAGTTCTTC
TRBV12-3/TRBV12-4	TRBD1	15	TRBJ1-2	.	CASSGDPGQVYGYTF	TGTGCCAGCAGTGGGGACCCGGGACAGGTCTATGGCTACACCTTC
TRBV6-2/TRBV6-3	.	11	TRBJ2-7	.	CASSRAYEQYF	TGTGCCAGCAGTCGGGCTTACGAGCAGTACTTC
TRBV28	TRBD1	12	TRBJ1-4	.	CAARQGDEKLFF	TGTGCCGCTCGGCAGGGGGATGAAAAACTGTTTTTT
TRBV7-9	.	13	TRBJ1-2	.	CASSLQPNYGYTF	TGTGCCAGCAGCTTACAGCCGAACTATGGCTACACCTTC
TRBV19	.	14	TRBJ2-3	.	CASSRTGSTDTQYF	TGTGCCAGTAGTAGGACGGGAAGCACAGATACGCAGTATTTT
TRBV30	.	13	TRBJ1-1	.	CAWSRQINTEAFF	TGTGCCTGGAGTAGACAGATTAACACTGAAGCTTTCTTT
TRBV9	TRBD2	13	TRBJ2-1	.	CASSLADYNEQFF	TGTGCCAGCAGCCTAGCGGACTACAATGAGCAGTTCTTC